This T cell receptor (beta chain) was recovered during a study of regulatory T cells in long-lasting Graves disease. This clonotype was counted ten times or more. The time point denotes: newly diagnosed GD, antithyroid drugs for less than 3 months. Making the TCR library involved RNA that had been extracted from PBMCs. Building of the TCR beta libraries involved iRepertoire HTBI primers and Arm-PCR of CDR3 regions. TCRdb used MiXCR to reprocess the multiplex PCR reads, holding one entry per CDR3 protein. This sample has more than 400,000 distinct CDR3 sequences; around 15% occur once, and the top ten carry 9% to 15%. This CDR3 has 15 amino acids. Trimming pared 3 bases from V and 2 bases from J, leaving 13 bases between. CDR1 is MDHEN and CDR2 is SYDVKM in the germline V gene. These data also formed part of another study, on T cells in Graves' hyperthyroidism and ophthalmopathy. As that study records: First-round RT-PCR targeting the TCR CDR3 was performed with the HTBI primer set.

The rearrangement joins TRBV28 to TRBJ2-5; D possibly corresponds to TRBD1 (5 bases). This receptor was identified in a man between 35 and 55 years old with Graves disease. Sequences were derived from peripheral blood mononuclear cells (PBMCs), sampled at new diagnosis, from a patient treated with antithyroid drugs. The CDR3 is CASSLAGRTQETQYF. Written as DNA, the CDR3 is TGTGCCAGCAGTTTGGCAGGGCGAACTCAAGAGACCCAGTACTTC.